These 22 T cell receptor beta chains came from one sample sequenced in a study of PD-1 blockade in classical Hodgkin lymphoma. The sample's time point: cycle 4 day 1 (C4D1), after six to seven weeks of nivolumab. All patients relapsed after autologous stem cell transplantation, and brentuximab vedotin exposure varied. From thawed PBMCs, CD4+ T cells were purified using magnetic negative selection. The data were produced by immunoSEQ multiplex PCR, yet TCRdb's version contains in-frame clones alone and is incomplete. The repertoire has roughly 35,000 clones, 80% to 95% of them found once; the top ten carry 0.25% to 0.35%. Sequences were derived from CD4+ T cells from blood, sampled before the fourth cycle of nivolumab. The receptors stem from a human donor with classical Hodgkin lymphoma.

This clone is judged medium-sized. V is TRBV9 and J is TRBJ2-1, with D possibly being TRBD2 (7 bases). The length of the CDR3 is 14 residues. Deletions cut 0 bases from V and 10 bases from J, with 14 bases between. Germline CDR1 reads SGDLS; CDR2 reads YYNGEE. The CDR3 DNA reads as TGTGCCAGCAGCGTAGTTAAGGGGGGGAAGGAGCAGTTCTTC. It codes for CASSVVKGGKEQFF.

This chain joins TRBV5-1 and TRBJ1-2, with D possibly matching TRBD1 (5 bases). The V and J ends lost 4 bases and 8 bases respectively, with 18 bases between them. The CDR3 runs 14 residues. Looked up from germline, CDR1 is SGHRS and CDR2 is YFSETQ. DNA for the CDR3: TGCGCCAGCAGCAACCAGACCGGGGCTCTCGGCTACACCTTC. Protein sequence: CASSNQTGALGYTF.

V usage is TRBV6-1 and J usage is TRBJ1-5; D perhaps matches TRBD1 (5 bases). Trimming removed 6 bases at V and 0 bases at J, with 12 bases between. Germline lookup yields CDR1 MNHNS and CDR2 SASEGT. CDR3 length equals 15 residues. The CDR3 DNA sequence: TGTGCCAGCAGACGCGACAGTTATAGCAATCAGCCCCAGCATTTT. This encodes CASRRDSYSNQPQHF.

The chain is built from TRBV28 and TRBJ2-3, with 9 bases matching TRBD2. Germline loops: CDR1 MDHEN, CDR2 SYDVKM. The CDR3 contains 17 residues. Losses at the gene ends were 5 bases for V and 4 bases for J; bases not matched to a gene: 13. The CDR3: CASSPHGRAGGPDTQYF. CDR3 coding DNA: TGTGCCAGCAGTCCCCACGGCCGGGCGGGAGGGCCAGATACGCAGTATTTT.

The chain has TRBV6-1 and TRBJ2-7; 12 bases match TRBD2. CDR3 length: 14 amino acids. In germline, CDR1 is MNHNS, CDR2 SASEGT. Unmatched junction bases numbered 0, after V lost 4 bases and J lost 2 bases. The DNA of the CDR3 is TGTGCCAGCAGTGCTAGCGGGAGGGCCTACGAGCAGTACTTC. It encodes CASSASGRAYEQYF.

The chain joins TRBV18 to TRBJ2-5; tentatively, D is TRBD1 (5 bases). V lost 3 bases to trimming and J lost 4 bases, with 12 bases between them. The CDR3 spans 14 residues. Germline V gives CDR1 KGHSH, CDR2 LQKENI. CDR3 in amino acids: CASSPETTGETQYF. The CDR3, as DNA: TGTGCCAGCTCACCCGAAACCACAGGAGAGACCCAGTACTTC. The full variable domain, with the rest looked up from reference TRBV18 and TRBJ2-5, is NAGVMQNPRHLVRRRGQEARLRCSPMKGHSHVYWYRQLPEEGLKFMVYLQKENIIDESGMPKERFSAEFPKEGPSILRIQQVVRGDSAAYFCASSPETTGETQYFGPGTRLLVL.

The rearrangement joins TRBV5-5 to TRBJ2-3; D is undetermined. Trimming stripped 6 bases from V and 6 bases from J, with 23 bases between. Germline CDR1 and CDR2: SGHKS and YYEKEE (reference sequence). This CDR3 is 16 amino acids long. CDR3 coding DNA: TGTGCCAGCACCCAGGTAGACTGGCCTCCGGGTGATACGCAGTATTTT. Translated, it gives CASTQVDWPPGDTQYF.

This rearrangement joins TRBV6-5 to TRBJ2-7; 10 bases map to TRBD1. From germline, CDR1 is MNHEY and CDR2 SVGAGI. The CDR3 spans 14 residues. V was pared by 5 bases and J by 3 bases, with 4 bases of the junction left unmatched. CDR3 nucleotides: TGTGCCAGCAGTGGGGGACAGGGGAACTACGAGCAGTACTTC. The encoded protein is CASSGGQGNYEQYF.

This sequence joins TRBV7-3 and TRBJ2-3; the D gene is possibly TRBD2 (5 bases). The germline V and J ends were trimmed by 5 bases and 2 bases, with 14 bases remaining between them. Germline V gene lookup returns CDR1 SGHTA and CDR2 FQGTGA. The CDR3 consists of 15 residues. Written as DNA, the CDR3 is TGTGCCAGCAGCAACGAGGGCCGCGACACAGATACGCAGTATTTT. This translates into CASSNEGRDTDTQYF.

J is TRBJ1-3 and V is TRBV2; D ambiguous. V shed 6 bases and J shed 2 bases, with 11 bases lying between them. The CDR3 contains 14 residues. Germline lookup yields CDR1 SNHLY and CDR2 FYNNEI. CDR3 coding DNA: TGTGCCAGCAGCATTACACGGGCTGGAAACACCATATATTTT. It encodes CASSITRAGNTIYF.

The rearrangement links TRBV9 to TRBJ2-2, with D uncertain. The CDR3 contains 14 residues. Per germline, CDR1 SGDLS and CDR2 YYNGEE. The V end was cut by 4 bases, the J end by 3 bases, with 10 bases between. The CDR3 loop is CASSYGDDTGELFF. The CDR3 nucleotides are TGTGCCAGCAGCTATGGAGATGACACCGGGGAGCTGTTTTTT.

This clone was observed a single time. The chain carries TRBV6-6 and TRBJ1-2; a weak D match, TRBD1 (5 bases). In germline, CDR1 is MNHNY, CDR2 SVGAGI (reference sequence). V was pared by 2 bases and J by 8 bases, with 18 bases between. There are 15 residues in the CDR3. The CDR3 is CASSYGAGDLRGYTF. As DNA, the CDR3 is TGTGCCAGCAGTTACGGGGCTGGGGATTTGCGCGGCTACACCTTC.

This clone was seen only once. The chain joins TRBV11-2 to TRBJ2-1, with no clear D. Trimming took 3 bases from V and 10 from J, leaving 13 bases between them. The germline V gene has CDR1 SGHAT and CDR2 FQNNGV. CDR3 length equals 13 residues. For the CDR3, the DNA is TGTGCCAGCAGCTTCGAGCCGCTTCGGGAGCAGTTCTTC. Translation: CASSFEPLREQFF. Drawing the rest from reference TRBV11-2 and TRBJ2-1, the complete variable domain is EAGVAQSPRYKIIEKRQSVAFWCNPISGHATLYWYQQILGQGPKLLIQFQNNGVVDDSQLPKDRFSAERLKGVDSTLKIQPAKLEDSAVYLCASSFEPLREQFFGPGTRLTVL.

V gene TRBV7-9 combines with J gene TRBJ2-5; D perhaps matches TRBD1 (5 bases). There are 11 residues in the CDR3. CDR1 and CDR2 from the germline V gene are SEHNR and FQNEAQ (reference sequence). Trimming pared 9 bases from V and 3 bases from J, leaving 8 bases between. CDR3: CARIREETQYF. The CDR3 coding sequence is TGTGCCAGGATCAGGGAAGAGACCCAGTACTTC.

The gene calls are TRBV25-1 and TRBJ1-5; the D gene is possibly TRBD1 (6 bases). The germline V gene encodes CDR1 MGHDK and CDR2 SYGVNS. The germline V and J ends were trimmed by 8 bases and 6 bases, with 20 bases remaining between them. This CDR3 has 15 residues. This CDR3 is CASLIRGSWSQPQHF. The DNA of the CDR3 is TGTGCCAGCCTCATTAGGGGGAGTTGGAGTCAGCCCCAGCATTTT.

J is TRBJ2-5 and V is TRBV7-6; D is unresolved. CDR3 length equals 11 residues. CDR1 SGHVS and CDR2 FNYEAQ come from the germline V gene. V lost 1 base to trimming and J lost 7 bases, with 4 bases between them. The DNA for the CDR3 is TGTGCCAGCAGCTTAGGTGGGACCCAGTACTTC. This translates into CASSLGGTQYF.

The chain couples TRBV29-1 to TRBJ2-6, with no clear D. With 2 bases removed from V and 1 base from J, the gap between germline ends came to 9 bases. CDR1 and CDR2 from the germline V gene are SQVTM and ANQGSEA. The CDR3 covers 15 residues. In nucleotides, the CDR3 is TGCAGCGTTGAACTCAACGGGTCTGGGGCCAACGTCCTGACTTTC. Protein sequence: CSVELNGSGANVLTF.

This sequence joins TRBV6-5 and TRBJ1-2; TRBD1 agrees at 9 bases. V shed 6 bases, J shed 4 bases, and the junction held 3 bases outside the gene matches. This CDR3 has 13 residues. Germline V gene sequence: CDR1 MNHEY, CDR2 SVGAGI. CDR3 region: CASSGQGSYGYTF. The CDR3 nucleotides are TGTGCCAGCAGCGGACAGGGGAGCTATGGCTACACCTTC.

This sequence joins TRBV7-3 and TRBJ2-2, with 11 bases matching TRBD2. V lost 4 bases, J lost 4 bases, and 2 bases stayed unmatched. The CDR3 spans 15 residues. Germline CDR1 is SGHTA and CDR2 is FQGTGA. CDR3 DNA sequence: TGTGCCAGCAGCTCAGGACTAGCGGGCACCGGGGAGCTGTTTTTT. Its translation is CASSSGLAGTGELFF.

This CDR3 is CASSLYGSGTYEQYF. The CDR3 nucleotides are TGTGCCAGCAGCTTGTACGGGTCAGGAACCTACGAGCAGTACTTC. The rearrangement uses TRBV7-2 and TRBJ2-7; D remains unclear. Germline-derived CDR1 and CDR2 are SGHTA and FQGNSA. The V and J ends lost 3 bases and 2 bases respectively, with 14 bases between them. The CDR3 loop spans 15 amino acids.

V gene TRBV19 combines with J gene TRBJ2-3; D may be TRBD1 (5 bases). V was shortened by 9 bases and J by 1 base, with 11 bases between the two germline ends. The CDR3 loop spans 13 amino acids. CDR1 is LNHDA and CDR2 is SQIVND in the germline V gene (reference sequence). The CDR3 sequence is CASSEGGTDTQYF. In DNA, the CDR3 is TGTGCCAGCTCCGAAGGGGGCACAGATACGCAGTATTTT.

To note about this clone: A read error may account for a junction end that differs from germline. The J gene is TRBJ2-1, the V gene TRBV30, with 14 bases aligning to TRBD2. The CDR3 length is 14 residues. In germline, CDR1 is GTSNPN, CDR2 SVGIG (reference sequence). The CDR3 loop reads CAWTVLRTSGRWLF. The CDR3 DNA sequence: TGTGCCTGGACTGTTCTAAGGACTAGCGGGAGGTGGCTCTTC.